This entry lists 4 T cell receptor beta chains sequenced from one sample in a study of OX40 agonist ivuxolimab in advanced cancers. Sequencing used immunoSEQ multiplex PCR; TCRdb keeps in-frame clones, though not all of them. The table lists over 40,000 clones, around nine tenths of them singletons. The sample in question was CD4+ or CD8+ T cells sorted from blood, obtained in a trial of the OX40 agonist ivuxolimab. The receptors here all came from an adult with an advanced solid tumor such as melanoma, head and neck, liver or kidney cancer.

V is TRBV7-9 and J is TRBJ2-6; tentative D call: TRBD2 (6 bases). V was pared by 5 bases and J by 2 bases, with 16 bases between. Germline loops: CDR1 SEHNR, CDR2 FQNEAQ (reference sequence). The CDR3 is 17 residues long. CDR3 amino acids: CASSLPRWGAGANVLTF. The CDR3 coding sequence is TGTGCCAGCAGCCTTCCGAGGTGGGGGGCTGGGGCCAACGTCCTGACTTTC.

The genes are TRBV10-1 and TRBJ2-1; no reliable D call. The CDR3 loop spans 12 amino acids. Germline loops: CDR1 WNHNN, CDR2 SYGVQD (reference sequence). Trimming cost V 5 bases and J 6 bases, with 8 bases left between them. CDR3 sequence reads: CASSRQPNEQFF. The CDR3, as DNA: TGCGCCAGCAGTCGACAACCCAATGAGCAGTTCTTC.

This clone was counted a single time. This chain joins TRBV19 and TRBJ2-3; weak D call: TRBD1 (5 bases). CDR1 and CDR2 from the germline V gene are LNHDA and SQIVND (reference sequence). This CDR3 is 11 amino acids long. Trimming took 10 bases from V and 6 from J, leaving 11 bases between them. The CDR3 bases are TGTGCCACTCGGACACTCGATACGCAGTATTTT. Translation: CATRTLDTQYF.

CDR3 nucleotides: TGCAGCGCCCGGGGGCAGAACTACGAGCAGTACTTC. Translating gives CSARGQNYEQYF. V is TRBV29-1 and J is TRBJ2-7, with D perhaps TRBD1 or TRBD2 (6 bases each). This CDR3 has 12 residues. Germline CDR1 is SQVTM and CDR2 is ANQGSEA. V was cut by 7 bases and J by 3 bases, with 13 bases left in between.